These 10 T cell receptor beta chains originate from one sample sequenced in a study of molecular identifiers for immune sequencing clone quantification. Via MiXCR, TCRdb re-called the PCR reads, giving one row per CDR3 protein. The sample holds 600,000 to 650,000 distinct CDR3 sequences, 15% to 20% seen once. The sequenced sample was naive CD8+ T cells from blood, with Jurkat cell RNA spiked in. Sample subset: FACS-sorted CD8+CD4-CCR7+CD45RA+ naive T cells. These receptors were taken from a human donor in good health. Some libraries in this study had Jurkat cell RNA spiked in.

This clonotype was detected a few times. The chain recombines TRBV7-2 with TRBJ2-7; 9 positions match TRBD2. The length of the CDR3 is 15 residues. Trimming cost V 3 bases and J 4 bases; bases outside gene matches: 7. The germline V gene has CDR1 SGHTA and CDR2 FQGNSA. The CDR3 loop reads CASSFNMGLAYEQYF. The CDR3 DNA follows: TGTGCCAGCAGCTTCAACATGGGACTAGCTTACGAGCAGTACTTC.

This clonotype was seen ten or more times. Its ends do not fully match the called genes, so a read error is possible. The rearrangement links TRBV5-6 to TRBJ2-7, with TRBD1 identical over 8 bases. CDR1 is SGHDT, CDR2 YYEEEE, per germline. The CDR3 length is 13 residues. CDR3 nucleotides: TGCGCCAGCAGCTTGACAGGGGTCTACGAGCAGTACTTC. Translated: CASSLTGVYEQYF.

The chain recombines TRBV6-5 with TRBJ2-1; 7 nucleotides line up with TRBD1. This CDR3 has 14 amino acids. V lost 5 bases to trimming and J lost 9 bases; unmatched junction nucleotides: 10. The germline gives CDR1 MNHEY, CDR2 SVGAGI. DNA of the CDR3: TGTGCCAGCAGTGACCCTCGGACAGGCGGTGAGCAGTTCTTC. Protein: CASSDPRTGGEQFF.

This clonotype was detected ten times or more. The rearrangement joins TRBV7-6 to TRBJ2-5, with D perhaps TRBD1 (5 bases). There are 15 residues in the CDR3. The V gene's germline CDR1 is SGHVS and CDR2 FNYEAQ. The ends were cut back, 2 bases at V and 5 bases at J, with 15 bases in the middle. In nucleotides, the CDR3 is TGTGCCAGCAGCTTAAATGTCAGGGCGGAGGAGACCCAGTACTTC. Encoded protein: CASSLNVRAEETQYF.

V gene TRBV9 combines with J gene TRBJ1-3; no clear D gene. V was cut by 4 bases and J by 0 bases, with 11 bases left in between. CDR1 and CDR2 (germline): SGDLS, YYNGEE. This CDR3 is built from 15 residues. The CDR3 DNA reads as TGTGCCAGCAGCCGGACTGAACTCTCTGGAAACACCATATATTTT. It codes for CASSRTELSGNTIYF.

This clonotype was counted many times. The chain recombines TRBV20-1 with TRBJ2-3; 9 bases line up with TRBD2. The CDR3 covers 15 residues. Germline trimming cut 3 bases from V and 2 bases from J; bases unmatched to any gene: 6. Germline CDR1 DFQATT, CDR2 SNEGSKA (reference sequence). CDR3 bases: TGCAGTGCTAGCGCGACTAGCGGATCCACAGATACGCAGTATTTT. This gives the protein CSASATSGSTDTQYF.

A remark on this clonotype: This may arise from a read error, as a much more abundant clone is one base away. The chain recombines TRBV14 with TRBJ1-2; D not certain. Germline CDR1 reads SGHDN; CDR2 reads FVKESK. With 3 bases removed from V and 4 bases from J, the gap between germline ends came to 9 bases. There are 13 residues in the CDR3. CDR3: CASSHEAGYGYTF. DNA for the CDR3: TGTGCCAGCAGCCATGAAGCAGGCTATGGCTACACCTTC.

This clonotype was detected a few times. A much more abundant neighbour one base away suggests this may be a read error. The chain has TRBV29-1 and TRBJ2-2; TRBD1 aligns across 9 bases. Germline V gene sequence: CDR1 SQVTM, CDR2 ANQGSEA. This CDR3 has 12 amino acids. The CDR3 is CSVTGGTGEPFF. For the CDR3, the DNA is TGCAGCGTTACAGGGGGCACCGGGGAGCCGTTTTTT.

With regard to this clonotype: A much larger clone is a single base away; this may be a read error. The chain has TRBV3-1 and TRBJ2-2; a weak D match, TRBD2 (5 bases). The germline V and J ends were trimmed by 4 bases and 1 base, with 7 bases remaining between them. The CDR3 is made up of 14 amino acids. Germline CDR1 reads LGHDT; CDR2 reads YNNKEL (reference sequence). CDR3 loop: CASSPGMNTGELFF. The CDR3, as DNA: TGTGCCAGCAGCCCCGGGATGAACACCGGGGAGCTGTTTTTT.

Concerning this clonotype: This could be a read error, since a much larger clone is one nucleotide away. V usage is TRBV19 and J usage is TRBJ1-5; D is perhaps TRBD1 (5 bases). The CDR3 is made up of 18 amino acids. Trimming took off 3 bases at V and 0 bases at J, with 18 bases between the two ends. The germline gives CDR1 LNHDA, CDR2 SQIVND (reference sequence). CDR3 amino acids: CASSMGGFGAYSNQPQHF. Here the CDR3 DNA reads TGTGCCAGTAGTATGGGGGGGTTCGGAGCTTATAGCAATCAGCCCCAGCATTTT. Complete variable domain (other parts from reference TRBV19 and TRBJ1-5): DGGITQSPKYLFRKEGQNVTLSCEQNLNHDAMYWYRQDPGQGLRLIYYSQIVNDFQKGDIAEGYSVSREKKESFPLTVTSAQKNPTAFYLCASSMGGFGAYSNQPQHFGDGTRLSIL.